The 11 T cell receptor beta chains below were found in one sample sequenced in a study of blood T cell repertoires in COVID-19. Libraries were prepared by immunoSEQ multiplex PCR; TCRdb keeps only in-frame clonotypes and omits some of them. The sample consists of 25,000 or so clones, 88% of them appearing once. Sequencing used peripheral blood. The source is a woman aged 45 to 65 with active COVID-19.

The gene calls are TRBV24-1 and TRBJ1-4; D is unresolved. V lost 9 bases to trimming and J lost 0 bases, with 25 bases between them. The CDR3 is 19 residues long. Germline-derived CDR1 and CDR2 are KGHDR and SFDVKD. This CDR3 reads CATATGSRRQFPTNEKLFF. DNA of the CDR3: TGTGCCACCGCCACCGGATCCCGCAGGCAGTTTCCAACTAATGAAAAACTGTTTTTT.

This sequence joins TRBV11-2 and TRBJ2-7; TRBD1 might be the D (5 bases). Per the germline V gene, CDR1 is SGHAT and CDR2 is FQNNGV. V was trimmed by 0 bases and J by 5 bases, leaving 14 bases between them. The CDR3 is made up of 15 amino acids. In nucleotides, the CDR3 is TGTGCCAGCAGCTTAGATGCTGGACAATGGAACGAGCAGTACTTC. It specifies CASSLDAGQWNEQYF.

The V gene is TRBV11-2, the J gene TRBJ2-7; D possibly corresponds to TRBD1 (6 bases). Per germline, CDR1 SGHAT and CDR2 FQNNGV. This CDR3 spans 14 amino acids. The V end lost 2 bases, the J end lost 0 bases, and 8 bases lay between the germline ends. This CDR3 is CASSLLGASYEQYF. The CDR3 coding sequence is TGTGCCAGCAGCTTATTGGGGGCCTCCTACGAGCAGTACTTC.

The chain joins TRBV5-6 to TRBJ2-7, with D perhaps TRBD2 (6 bases). V lost 4 bases and J 2 bases, leaving 16 bases between the germline ends. This CDR3 contains 15 residues. Germline V lookup: CDR1 SGHDT, CDR2 YYEEEE. CDR3 DNA: TGTGCCAGCAGCCCGCCGACTAGTGGTCCCTACGAGCAGTACTTC. Protein: CASSPPTSGPYEQYF.

The rearrangement links TRBV7-8 to TRBJ1-1; a possible D gene is TRBD1 (6 bases). Germline values: CDR1 SGHVS, CDR2 FQNEAQ. The CDR3 extends over 15 amino acids. V lost 5 bases, J lost 2 bases, and 15 bases lay in between. This CDR3 reads CASSRGEGFNTEAFF. CDR3 nucleotide sequence: TGTGCCAGCAGCAGGGGGGAGGGGTTTAACACTGAAGCTTTCTTT.

This clone appeared a few times. V is TRBV27 and J is TRBJ1-2; tentative D call: TRBD1 (5 bases). Germline V gene data show CDR1 as MNHEY and CDR2 as SMNVEV (reference sequence). CDR3 length equals 12 residues. Trimming pared 11 bases from V and 7 bases from J, leaving 17 bases between. The CDR3 DNA follows: TGTGCCTCAACGGGGGGGGGTCGTGGCTACACCTTC. It is translated as CASTGGGRGYTF.

The V gene is TRBV12-3 or TRBV12-4, the J gene TRBJ2-2, with no clear D. This CDR3 comprises 12 residues. The germline V and J ends were trimmed by 6 bases and 4 bases, with 6 bases remaining between them. For the CDR3, the DNA is TGTGCCAGCAGGGCTAGCACCGGGGAGCTGTTTTTT. This sequence encodes CASRASTGELFF.

The chain carries TRBV3-1 (or the pseudogene TRBV3-2) and TRBJ2-2; TRBD2 matches at 11 bases. Per germline, CDR1 LGHDT and CDR2 YNNKEL (reference sequence). Germline trimming cut 3 bases from V and 6 bases from J; bases unmatched to any gene: 9. This CDR3 has 17 residues. CDR3 in amino acids: CASSQLTSGVIPGELFF. Here the CDR3 DNA reads TGTGCCAGCAGCCAGCTGACTAGCGGGGTGATTCCCGGGGAGCTGTTTTTT.

The gene calls are TRBV15 and TRBJ2-3, with TRBD2 matching 11 bases. This CDR3 is built from 16 residues. CDR1 is LNHNV, CDR2 YYDKDF, per germline (reference sequence). J gave up 6 bases and V 5 bases, and 10 bases lay outside the gene matches. The chain's CDR3 is CATSLPGTSGWDTQYF. Here the CDR3 DNA reads TGTGCCACCAGCCTCCCGGGGACTAGCGGATGGGATACGCAGTATTTT. Together with reference TRBV15 and TRBJ2-3, the CDR3 gives the full variable domain: DAMVIQNPRYQVTQFGKPVTLSCSQTLNHNVMYWYQQKSSQAPKLLFHYYDKDFNNEADTPDNFQSRRPNTSFCFLDIRSPGLGDTAMYLCATSLPGTSGWDTQYFGPGTRLTVL.

This sequence joins TRBV11-3 and TRBJ2-5; no clear D gene. Germline CDR1 and CDR2: SGHNT and YENEEA. V was clipped by 0 bases and J by 2 bases, with 10 bases between them. The length of the CDR3 is 15 residues. Here the CDR3 reads CASSLEGTEQETQYF. Written as DNA, the CDR3 is TGTGCCAGCAGCTTAGAGGGCACAGAACAAGAGACCCAGTACTTC.

The V and J genes are TRBV19 and TRBJ2-1; D remains ambiguous. Germline CDR1 reads LNHDA; CDR2 reads SQIVND (reference sequence). V was cut by 3 bases and J by 4 bases, with 16 bases left in between. CDR3 length equals 16 residues. The CDR3 region is CASSIRGAALYNEQFF. The DNA for the CDR3 is TGTGCCAGTAGTATTAGAGGCGCGGCCCTTTACAATGAGCAGTTCTTC.